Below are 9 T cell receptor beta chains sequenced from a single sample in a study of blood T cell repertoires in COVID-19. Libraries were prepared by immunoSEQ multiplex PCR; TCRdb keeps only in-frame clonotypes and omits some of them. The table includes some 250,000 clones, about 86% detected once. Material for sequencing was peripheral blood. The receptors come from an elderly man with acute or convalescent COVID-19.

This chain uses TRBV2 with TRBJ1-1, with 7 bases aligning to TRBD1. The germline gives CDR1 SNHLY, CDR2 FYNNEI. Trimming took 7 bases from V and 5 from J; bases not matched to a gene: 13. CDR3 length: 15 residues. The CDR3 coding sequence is TGTGCCAGCACTGTTGACTCGACAGGGAGTACTGAAGCTTTCTTT. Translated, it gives CASTVDSTGSTEAFF.

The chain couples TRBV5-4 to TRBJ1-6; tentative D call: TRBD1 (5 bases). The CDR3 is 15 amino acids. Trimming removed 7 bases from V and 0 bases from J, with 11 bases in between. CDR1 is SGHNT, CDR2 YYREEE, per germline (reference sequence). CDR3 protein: CASGAGISYNSPLHF. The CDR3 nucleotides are TGTGCCAGCGGGGCAGGGATCTCCTATAATTCACCCCTCCACTTT.

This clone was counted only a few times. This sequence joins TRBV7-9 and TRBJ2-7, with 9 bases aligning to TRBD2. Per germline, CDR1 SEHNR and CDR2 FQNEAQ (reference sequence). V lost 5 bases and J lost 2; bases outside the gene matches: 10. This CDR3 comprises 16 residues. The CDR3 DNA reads TGTGCCAGCAGCCTTAGTAGCGGGAGTAGTGCCTACGAGCAGTACTTC. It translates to CASSLSSGSSAYEQYF.

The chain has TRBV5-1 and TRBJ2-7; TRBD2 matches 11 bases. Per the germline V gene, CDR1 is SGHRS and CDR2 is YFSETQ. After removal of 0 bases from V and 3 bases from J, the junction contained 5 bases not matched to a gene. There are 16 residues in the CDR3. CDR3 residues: CASSLALAGGGYEQYF. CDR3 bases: TGCGCCAGCAGCTTGGCCCTAGCGGGAGGTGGCTACGAGCAGTACTTC.

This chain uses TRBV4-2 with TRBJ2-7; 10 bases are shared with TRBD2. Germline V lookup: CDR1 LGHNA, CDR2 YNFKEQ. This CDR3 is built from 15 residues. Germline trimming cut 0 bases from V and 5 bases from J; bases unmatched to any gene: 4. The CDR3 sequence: CASSQDPLAGDEQYF. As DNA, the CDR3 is TGTGCCAGCAGCCAAGACCCCCTAGCGGGAGACGAGCAGTACTTC.

CDR3: CASRDGTVTFGEQFF. Written as DNA, the CDR3 is TGTGCCAGCAGGGACGGGACAGTGACCTTTGGTGAGCAGTTCTTC. This chain connects TRBV6-5 to TRBJ2-1; 7 bases are a match to TRBD1. The CDR3 runs 15 residues. CDR1 and CDR2 (germline): MNHEY, SVGAGI. V lost 6 bases and J lost 9; bases outside the gene matches: 14.

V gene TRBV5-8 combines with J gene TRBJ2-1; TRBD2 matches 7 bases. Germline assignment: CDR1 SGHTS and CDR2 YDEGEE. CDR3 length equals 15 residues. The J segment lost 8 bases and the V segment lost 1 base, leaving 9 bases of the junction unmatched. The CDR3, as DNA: TGTGCCAGCAGCTTGTCCCTAGCGGCTAACGATGAGCAGTTCTTC. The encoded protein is CASSLSLAANDEQFF. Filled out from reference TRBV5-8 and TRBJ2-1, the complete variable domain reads EAGVTQSPTHLIKTRGQQATLRCSPISGHTSVYWYQQALGLGLQFLLWYDEGEERNRGNFPPRFSGRQFPNYSSELNVNALELEDSALYLCASSLSLAANDEQFFGPGTRLTVL.

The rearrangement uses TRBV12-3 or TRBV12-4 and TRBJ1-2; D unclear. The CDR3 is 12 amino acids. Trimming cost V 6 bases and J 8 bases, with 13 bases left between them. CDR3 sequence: CASSQADGGYTF. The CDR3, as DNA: TGTGCCAGCAGCCAGGCCGACGGCGGCTACACCTTC.

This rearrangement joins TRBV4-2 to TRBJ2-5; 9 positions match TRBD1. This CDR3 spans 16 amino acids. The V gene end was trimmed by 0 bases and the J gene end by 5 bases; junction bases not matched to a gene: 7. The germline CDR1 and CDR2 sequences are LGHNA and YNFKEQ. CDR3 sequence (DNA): TGTGCCAGCAGCCAAGAATGGACAGGGGTAAGCGAGACCCAGTACTTC. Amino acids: CASSQEWTGVSETQYF.